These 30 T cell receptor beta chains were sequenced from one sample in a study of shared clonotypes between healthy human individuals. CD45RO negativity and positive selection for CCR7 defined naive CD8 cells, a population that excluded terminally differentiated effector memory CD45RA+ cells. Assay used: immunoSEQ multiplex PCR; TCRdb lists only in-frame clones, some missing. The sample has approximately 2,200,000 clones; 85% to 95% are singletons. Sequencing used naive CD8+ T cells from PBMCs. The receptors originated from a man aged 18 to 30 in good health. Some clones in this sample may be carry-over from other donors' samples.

CDR3 residues: CASSLDRYYGRNQPQHF. The CDR3, as DNA: TGTGCCAGCAGTTTGGACAGGTACTACGGGCGGAATCAGCCCCAGCATTTT. The chain uses TRBV2 and TRBJ1-5, with 7 bases lining up with TRBD1. V lost 5 bases and J lost 4; bases outside the gene matches: 14. This CDR3 is built from 17 residues. Per the germline V gene, CDR1 is SNHLY and CDR2 is FYNNEI.

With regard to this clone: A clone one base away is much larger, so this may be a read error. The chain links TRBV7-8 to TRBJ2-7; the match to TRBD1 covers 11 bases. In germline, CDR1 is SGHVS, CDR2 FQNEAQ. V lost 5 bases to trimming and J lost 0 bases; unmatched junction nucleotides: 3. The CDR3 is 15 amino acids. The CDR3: CASSAGTGGSYEQYF. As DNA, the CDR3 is TGTGCCAGCAGCGCCGGGACAGGGGGCTCCTACGAGCAGTACTTC.

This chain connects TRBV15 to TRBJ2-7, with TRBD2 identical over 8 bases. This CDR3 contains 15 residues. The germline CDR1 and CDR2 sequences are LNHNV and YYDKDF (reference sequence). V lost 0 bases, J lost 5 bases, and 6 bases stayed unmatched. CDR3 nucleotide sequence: TGTGCCACCAGCAGAGATAGCGGGATAGAGGACGAGCAGTACTTC. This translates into CATSRDSGIEDEQYF.

DNA of the CDR3: TGTGCCAGCAGCCCCCGACCGGGACAGGGCTACGAGCAGTACTTC. This sequence encodes CASSPRPGQGYEQYF. The chain links TRBV7-9 to TRBJ2-7; 9 bases map to TRBD1. Germline CDR1 reads SEHNR; CDR2 reads FQNEAQ (reference sequence). After removal of 5 bases from V and 3 bases from J, the junction contained 8 bases not matched to a gene. The CDR3 runs 15 residues.

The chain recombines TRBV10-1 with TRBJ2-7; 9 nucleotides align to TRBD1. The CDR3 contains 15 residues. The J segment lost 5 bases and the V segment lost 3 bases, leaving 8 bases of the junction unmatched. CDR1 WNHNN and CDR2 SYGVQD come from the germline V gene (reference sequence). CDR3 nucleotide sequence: TGCGCCAGCAGTGATGGGACAGGGACTATCAACGAGCAGTACTTC. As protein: CASSDGTGTINEQYF.

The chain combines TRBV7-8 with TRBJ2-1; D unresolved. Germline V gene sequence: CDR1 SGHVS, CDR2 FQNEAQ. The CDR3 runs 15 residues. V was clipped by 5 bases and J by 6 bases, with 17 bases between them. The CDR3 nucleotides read TGTGCCAGCAGCGAAAATTTCGGGCAGGCCAATGAGCAGTTCTTC. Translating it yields CASSENFGQANEQFF.

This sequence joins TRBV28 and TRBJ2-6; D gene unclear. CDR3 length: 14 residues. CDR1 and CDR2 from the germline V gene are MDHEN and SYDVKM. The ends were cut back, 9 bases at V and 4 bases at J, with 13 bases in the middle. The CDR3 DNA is TGTGCCAGTTCAGGACGTACCGGGGCCAACGTCCTGACTTTC. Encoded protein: CASSGRTGANVLTF.

This CDR3 reads CASSPSGIDREQYF. Here the CDR3 DNA reads TGCGCCAGCAGCCCCTCAGGGATCGACCGAGAGCAGTACTTC. This chain links TRBV4-3 with TRBJ2-7; TRBD1 might be the D (5 bases). Trimming took 4 bases from V and 7 from J, leaving 17 bases between them. The germline gives CDR1 LGHNA, CDR2 YSLEER. This CDR3 is built from 14 residues.

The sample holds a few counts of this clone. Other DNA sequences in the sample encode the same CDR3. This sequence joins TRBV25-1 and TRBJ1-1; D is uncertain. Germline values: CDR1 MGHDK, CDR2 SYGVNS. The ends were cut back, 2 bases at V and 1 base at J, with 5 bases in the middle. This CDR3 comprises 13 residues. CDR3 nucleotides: TGTGCCAGCAGTGAAAGCCAGAACACTGAAGCTTTCTTT. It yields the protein CASSESQNTEAFF.

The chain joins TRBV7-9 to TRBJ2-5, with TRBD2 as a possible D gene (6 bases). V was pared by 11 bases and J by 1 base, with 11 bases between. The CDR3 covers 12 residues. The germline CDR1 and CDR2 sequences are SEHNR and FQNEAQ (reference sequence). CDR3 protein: CAGAGGQETQYF. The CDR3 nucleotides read TGTGCCGGCGCCGGGGGCCAAGAGACCCAGTACTTC.

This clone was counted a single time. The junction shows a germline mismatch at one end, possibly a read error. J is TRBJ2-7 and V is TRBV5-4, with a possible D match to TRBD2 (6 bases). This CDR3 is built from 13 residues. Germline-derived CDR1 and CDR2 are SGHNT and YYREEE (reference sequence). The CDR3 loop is CASSGTSSHEQYF. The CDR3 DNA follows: TGTGCCAGCAGCGGGACTTCCTCCCACGAGCAGTACTTC.

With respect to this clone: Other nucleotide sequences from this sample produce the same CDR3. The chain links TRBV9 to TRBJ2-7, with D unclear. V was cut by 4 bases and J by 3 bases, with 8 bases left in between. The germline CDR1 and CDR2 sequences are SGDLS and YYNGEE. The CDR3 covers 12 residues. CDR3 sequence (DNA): TGTGCCAGCAGCCCGAGAGACTACGAGCAGTACTTC. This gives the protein CASSPRDYEQYF. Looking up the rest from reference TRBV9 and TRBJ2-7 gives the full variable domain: DSGVTQTPKHLITATGQRVTLRCSPRSGDLSVYWYQQSLDQGLQFLIQYYNGEERAKGNILERFSAQQFPDLHSELNLSSLELGDSALYFCASSPRDYEQYFGPGTRLTVT.

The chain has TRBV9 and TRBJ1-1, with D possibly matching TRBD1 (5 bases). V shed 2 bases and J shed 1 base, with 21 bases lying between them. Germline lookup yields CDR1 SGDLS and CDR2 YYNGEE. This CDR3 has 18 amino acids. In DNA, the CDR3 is TGTGCCAGCAGCGTCCGACCGGGACGCAGAGAACCGAACACTGAAGCTTTCTTT. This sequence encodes CASSVRPGRREPNTEAFF.

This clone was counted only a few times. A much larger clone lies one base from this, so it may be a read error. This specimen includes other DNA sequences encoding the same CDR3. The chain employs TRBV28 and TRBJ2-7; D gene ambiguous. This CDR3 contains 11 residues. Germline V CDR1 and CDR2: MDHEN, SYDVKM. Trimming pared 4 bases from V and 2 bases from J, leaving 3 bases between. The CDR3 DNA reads TGTGCCAGCAGTTCCGCCTACGAGCAGTACTTC. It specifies CASSSAYEQYF.

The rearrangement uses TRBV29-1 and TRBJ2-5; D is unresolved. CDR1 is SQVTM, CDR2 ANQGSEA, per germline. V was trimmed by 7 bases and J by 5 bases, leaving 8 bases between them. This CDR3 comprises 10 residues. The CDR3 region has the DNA TGCAGCGCAGCTCTGGAGACCCAGTACTTC. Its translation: CSAALETQYF. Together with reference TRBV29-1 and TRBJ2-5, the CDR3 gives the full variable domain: SAVISQKPSRDICQRGTSLTIQCQVDSQVTMMFWYRQQPGQSLTLIATANQGSEATYESGFVIDKFPISRPNLTFSTLTVSNMSPEDSSIYLCSAALETQYFGPGTRLLVL.

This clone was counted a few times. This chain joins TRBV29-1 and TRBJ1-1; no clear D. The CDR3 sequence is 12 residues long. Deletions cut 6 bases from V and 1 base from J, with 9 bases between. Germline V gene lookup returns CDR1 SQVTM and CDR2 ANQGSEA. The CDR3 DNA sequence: TGCAGCGTGGGAATCGGGAACACTGAAGCTTTCTTT. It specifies CSVGIGNTEAFF.

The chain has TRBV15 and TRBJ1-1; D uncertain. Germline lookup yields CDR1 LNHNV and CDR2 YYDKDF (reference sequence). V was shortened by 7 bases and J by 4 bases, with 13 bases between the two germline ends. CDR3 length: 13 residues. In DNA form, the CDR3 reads TGTGCCACCACTTATACGGACGGCACTGAAGCTTTCTTT. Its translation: CATTYTDGTEAFF.

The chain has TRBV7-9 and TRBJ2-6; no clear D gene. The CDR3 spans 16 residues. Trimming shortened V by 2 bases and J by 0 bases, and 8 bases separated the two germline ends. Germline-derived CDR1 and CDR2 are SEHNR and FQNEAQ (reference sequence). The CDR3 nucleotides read TGTGCCAGCAGCTTAACAGTAGACTCTGGGGCCAACGTCCTGACTTTC. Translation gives CASSLTVDSGANVLTF. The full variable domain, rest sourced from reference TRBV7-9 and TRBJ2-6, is DTGVSQNPRHKITKRGQNVTFRCDPISEHNRLYWYRQTLGQGPEFLTYFQNEAQLEKSRLLSDRFSAERPKGSFSTLEIQRTEQGDSAMYLCASSLTVDSGANVLTFGAGSRLTVL.

The CDR3 loop reads CASSQDRDGEQFF. The CDR3 nucleotides read TGTGCCAGCAGCCAAGACAGGGACGGTGAGCAGTTCTTC. This chain connects TRBV16 to TRBJ2-1, with 7 nucleotides matching TRBD1. The CDR3 length is 13 residues. Germline CDR1 is KGHSY and CDR2 is FQNENV. Trimming cost V 2 bases and J 9 bases; bases outside gene matches: 4.

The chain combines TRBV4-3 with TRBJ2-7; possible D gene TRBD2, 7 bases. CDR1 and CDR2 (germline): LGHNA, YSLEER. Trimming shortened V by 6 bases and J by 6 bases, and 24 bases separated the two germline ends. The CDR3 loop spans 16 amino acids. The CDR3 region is CASSDRGAASRAEQYF. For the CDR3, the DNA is TGCGCCAGCAGTGATCGGGGGGCGGCTTCACGGGCCGAGCAGTACTTC.

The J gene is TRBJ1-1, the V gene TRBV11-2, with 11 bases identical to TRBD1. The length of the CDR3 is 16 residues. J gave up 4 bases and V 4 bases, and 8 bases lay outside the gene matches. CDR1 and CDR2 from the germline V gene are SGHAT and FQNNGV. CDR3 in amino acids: CASSWNWGTGGTEAFF. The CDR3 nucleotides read TGTGCCAGCAGCTGGAATTGGGGGACAGGGGGCACTGAAGCTTTCTTT.

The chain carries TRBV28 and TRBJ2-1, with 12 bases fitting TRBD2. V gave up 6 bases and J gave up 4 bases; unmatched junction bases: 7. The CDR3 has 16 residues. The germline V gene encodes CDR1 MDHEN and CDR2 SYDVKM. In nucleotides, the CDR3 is TGTGCCAGCAGCTCTTGGACTAGCGGGGCTTACAATGAGCAGTTCTTC. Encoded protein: CASSSWTSGAYNEQFF.

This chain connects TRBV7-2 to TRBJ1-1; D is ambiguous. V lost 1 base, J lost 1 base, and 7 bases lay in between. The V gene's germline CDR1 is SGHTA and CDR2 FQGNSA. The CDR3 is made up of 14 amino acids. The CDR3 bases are TGTGCCAGCAGCTTAGGCCAGACGAACACTGAAGCTTTCTTT. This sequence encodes CASSLGQTNTEAFF.

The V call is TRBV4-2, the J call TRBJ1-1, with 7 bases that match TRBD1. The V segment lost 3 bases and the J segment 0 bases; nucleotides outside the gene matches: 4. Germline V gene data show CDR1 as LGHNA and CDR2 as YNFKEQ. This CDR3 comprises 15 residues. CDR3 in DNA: TGTGCCAGCAGCCATGAACAGGGGATGAACACTGAAGCTTTCTTT. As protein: CASSHEQGMNTEAFF.

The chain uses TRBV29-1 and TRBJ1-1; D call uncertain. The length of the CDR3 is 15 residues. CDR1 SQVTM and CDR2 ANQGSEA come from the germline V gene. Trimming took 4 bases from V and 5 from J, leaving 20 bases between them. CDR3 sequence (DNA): TGCAGCGTTGGCTACGAGTGGTCGGGGAGGACTGAAGCTTTCTTT. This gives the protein CSVGYEWSGRTEAFF.

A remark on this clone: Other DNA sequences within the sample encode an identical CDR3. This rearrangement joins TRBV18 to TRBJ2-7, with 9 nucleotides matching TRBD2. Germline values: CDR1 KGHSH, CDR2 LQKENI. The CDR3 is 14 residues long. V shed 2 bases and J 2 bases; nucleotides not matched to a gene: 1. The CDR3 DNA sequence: TGTGCCAGCTCACCAGCTAGCGGGGCCTACGAGCAGTACTTC. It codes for CASSPASGAYEQYF.

The CDR3 DNA sequence: TGTGCCAGCAGTGATCTTGGCAGGGTCACCGAGCAGTACTTC. It is translated as CASSDLGRVTEQYF. The rearrangement uses TRBV6-1 and TRBJ2-7; a possible D gene is TRBD1 (5 bases). Germline V CDR1 and CDR2: MNHNS, SASEGT. Trimming left V 3 bases short and J 6 bases short, with 15 bases between. This CDR3 is built from 14 residues.

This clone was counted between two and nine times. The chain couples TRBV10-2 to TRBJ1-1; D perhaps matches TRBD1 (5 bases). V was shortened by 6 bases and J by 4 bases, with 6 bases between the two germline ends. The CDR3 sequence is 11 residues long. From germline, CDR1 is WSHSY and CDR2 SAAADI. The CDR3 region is CASSGTTEAFF. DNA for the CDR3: TGCGCCAGCAGCGGGACCACTGAAGCTTTCTTT.

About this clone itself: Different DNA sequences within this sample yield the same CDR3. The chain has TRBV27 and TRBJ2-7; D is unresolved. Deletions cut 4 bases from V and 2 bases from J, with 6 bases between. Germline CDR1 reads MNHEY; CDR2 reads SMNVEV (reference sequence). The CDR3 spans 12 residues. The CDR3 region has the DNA TGTGCCAGCAGTTCGTCACCCTACGAGCAGTACTTC. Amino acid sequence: CASSSSPYEQYF.

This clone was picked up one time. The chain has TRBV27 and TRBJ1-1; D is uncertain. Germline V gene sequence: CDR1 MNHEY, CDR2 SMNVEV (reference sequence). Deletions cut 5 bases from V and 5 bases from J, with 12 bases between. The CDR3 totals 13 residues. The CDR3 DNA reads TGTGCCAGCAGTGCCAGGACGGGGACTGAAGCTTTCTTT. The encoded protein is CASSARTGTEAFF.